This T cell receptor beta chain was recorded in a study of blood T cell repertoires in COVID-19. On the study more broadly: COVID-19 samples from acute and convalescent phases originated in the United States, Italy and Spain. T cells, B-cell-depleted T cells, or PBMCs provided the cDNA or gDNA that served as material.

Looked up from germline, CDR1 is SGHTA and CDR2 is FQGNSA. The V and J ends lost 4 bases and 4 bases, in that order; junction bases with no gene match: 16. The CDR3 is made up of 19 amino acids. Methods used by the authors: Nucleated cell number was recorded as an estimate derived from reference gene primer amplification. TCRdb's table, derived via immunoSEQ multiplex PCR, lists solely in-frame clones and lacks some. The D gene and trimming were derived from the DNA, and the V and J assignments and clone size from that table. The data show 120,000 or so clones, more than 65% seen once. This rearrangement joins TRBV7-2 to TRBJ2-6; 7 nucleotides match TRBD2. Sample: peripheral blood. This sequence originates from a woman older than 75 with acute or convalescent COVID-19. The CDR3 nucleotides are TGTGCCAGCAGCTCGACTAGCTCTCGGGCCGGGTTCGGGGCCAACGTCCTGACTTTC. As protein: CASSSTSSRAGFGANVLTF.